Given below is one T cell receptor beta chain in context. Its antigen remains unknown. The data stem from a study of T cell repertoires in cytomegalovirus infection. Study background: CMV infection together with matching HLA type was indicated by public TCR beta signatures.

TCRdb re-derived calls from the reads in MiXCR, one entry per CDR3 protein. The table lists about 440,000 distinct CDR3 sequences, approximately 31% of them singletons. Study outcomes and limitations: Ex vivo responses were dominated by HLA-C-restricted CMV-specific TCR beta clonotypes.

There are 14 residues in the CDR3. Trimming stripped 6 bases from V and 1 base from J, with 13 bases between. The germline V gene encodes CDR1 MNHNS and CDR2 SASEGT. The TCR was taken from a human donor in good health (CMV status not recorded). Some clones in this sample may be carry-over from other donors' samples. The chain carries TRBV6-1 and TRBJ2-7; the D gene is possibly TRBD2 (6 bases). Sequenced input: PBMCs. The CDR3 nucleotides read TGTGCCAGCAGCGAACCCGGGAGATCCTACGAGCAGTACTTC. Translated, it gives CASSEPGRSYEQYF.